This TCR beta chain was sequenced for a study of metastatic and nonmetastatic thyroid tumors (dated by TCRdb to 2019 to 2021). For context, the study as a whole: The researchers compared repertoires between peripheral blood samples and tumor or nodule tissue samples from patients with malignant or benign thyroid disease.

No patient had received any treatment before thyroid surgery. The study retrospectively analysed patient clinical samples collected from the early 2010s to the late 2010s using T-cell receptor beta sequencing. This clone is identified as medium-sized (0.01 to 0.1%). Its antigen remains unidentified. Base qualities were left out, and no much larger clone turns up one base away. Receptor amplification or capture employed PCR. Data came from an Illumina HiSeq 4000. High-throughput sequencing was used to profile the TCR beta-chain CDR3 region of each patient. For the original study's pipeline: A classifier to discriminate distant-metastatic papillary thyroid cancer patients was built from CDR3 differences across clinicopathological groups. Repertoire diversity was assessed with the Shannon index, and tumor-blood repertoire similarity with the Morisita-Horn index. TCRdb ran its own pipeline on the public reads, namely fastp trimming at Q25 and MiXCR clone calling, and kept in-frame beta chains. These V and J calls rely on TCRdb rather than the paper's analysis. Across this sample there are 35,000 to 45,000 clones, with about 29% seen only once. The top ten clones comprise roughly 10% of the sample.

The full study reports these points: TCR beta diversity was reported as significantly higher in malignant tumors than in benign nodules, in both blood and tumor samples.

Compared with germline, V lacks 0 bases and J lacks 4 bases; bases without a gene match: 4. CDR1 and CDR2, looked up from the germline V gene, are SGHRS and YFSETQ. From the cysteine through the phenylalanine, the CDR3 covers 15 amino acids. Only CDR3 DNA remains: 45 bases, in frame from the first base. The source material was blood. The chain is assembled from TRBV5-1 and TRBJ2-7; TRBD1 fits 10 bases in the junction. The TCR comes from a male donor with papillary thyroid cancer or a benign thyroid nodule (not recorded which). Some clones in this sample may be carry-over from other donors' samples. The CDR3: CASSLGQGAIYEQYF. The sequence in DNA is TGCGCCAGCAGCTTGGGACAGGGGGCTATATACGAGCAGTACTTC.